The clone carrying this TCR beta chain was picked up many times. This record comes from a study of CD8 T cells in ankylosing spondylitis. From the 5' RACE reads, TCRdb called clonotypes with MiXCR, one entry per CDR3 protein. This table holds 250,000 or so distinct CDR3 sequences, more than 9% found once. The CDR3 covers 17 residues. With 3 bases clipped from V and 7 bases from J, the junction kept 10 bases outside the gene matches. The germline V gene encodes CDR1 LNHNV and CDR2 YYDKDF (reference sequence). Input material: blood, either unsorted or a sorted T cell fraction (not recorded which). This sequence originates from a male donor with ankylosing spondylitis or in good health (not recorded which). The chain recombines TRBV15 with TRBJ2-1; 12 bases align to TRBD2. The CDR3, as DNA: TGTGCCACCAGCAGGGCTTCGACTAGCGGGAGAGGAAATGAGCAGTTCTTC. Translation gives CATSRASTSGRGNEQFF.